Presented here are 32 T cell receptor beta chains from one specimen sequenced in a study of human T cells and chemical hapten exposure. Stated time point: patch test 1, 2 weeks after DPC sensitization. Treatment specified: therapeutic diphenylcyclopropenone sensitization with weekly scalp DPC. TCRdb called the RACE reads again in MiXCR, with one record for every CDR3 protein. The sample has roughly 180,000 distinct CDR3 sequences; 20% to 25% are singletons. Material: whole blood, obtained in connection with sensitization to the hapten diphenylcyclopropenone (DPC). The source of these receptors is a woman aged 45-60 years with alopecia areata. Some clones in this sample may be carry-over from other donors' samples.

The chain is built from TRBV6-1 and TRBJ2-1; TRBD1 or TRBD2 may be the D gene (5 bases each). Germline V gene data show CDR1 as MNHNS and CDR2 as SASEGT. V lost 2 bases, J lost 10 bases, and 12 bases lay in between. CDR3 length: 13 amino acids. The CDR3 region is CASSEQGVAEQFF. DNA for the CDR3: TGTGCCAGCAGTGAACAGGGAGTGGCGGAGCAGTTCTTC.

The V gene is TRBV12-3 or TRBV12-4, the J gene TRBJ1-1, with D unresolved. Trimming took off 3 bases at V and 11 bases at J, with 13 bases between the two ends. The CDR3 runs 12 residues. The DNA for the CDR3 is TGTGCCAGCAGTTTCTTCCTCCACGGGGCTTTCTTT. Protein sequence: CASSFFLHGAFF.

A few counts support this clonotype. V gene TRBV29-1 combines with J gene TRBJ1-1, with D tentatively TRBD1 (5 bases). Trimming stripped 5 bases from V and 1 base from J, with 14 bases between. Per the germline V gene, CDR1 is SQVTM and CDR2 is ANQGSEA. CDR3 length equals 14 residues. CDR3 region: CSVQGVERNTEAFF. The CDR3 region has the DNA TGCAGCGTTCAGGGAGTTGAGAGGAACACTGAAGCTTTCTTT.

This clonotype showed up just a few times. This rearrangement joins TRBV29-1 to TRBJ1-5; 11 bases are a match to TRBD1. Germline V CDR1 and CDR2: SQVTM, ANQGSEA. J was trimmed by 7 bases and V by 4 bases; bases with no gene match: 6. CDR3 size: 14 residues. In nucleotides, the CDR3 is TGCAGCGTTGCCGGGACAGGGGGGAACCAGCCCCAGCATTTT. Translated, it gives CSVAGTGGNQPQHF.

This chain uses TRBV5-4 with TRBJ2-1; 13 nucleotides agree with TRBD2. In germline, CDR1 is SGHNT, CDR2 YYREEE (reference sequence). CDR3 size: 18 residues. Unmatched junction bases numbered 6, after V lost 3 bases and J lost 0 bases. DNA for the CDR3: TGTGCCAGCAGCTCCGGGACTAGCGGGACCTCCTCCTACAATGAGCAGTTCTTC. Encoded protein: CASSSGTSGTSSYNEQFF.

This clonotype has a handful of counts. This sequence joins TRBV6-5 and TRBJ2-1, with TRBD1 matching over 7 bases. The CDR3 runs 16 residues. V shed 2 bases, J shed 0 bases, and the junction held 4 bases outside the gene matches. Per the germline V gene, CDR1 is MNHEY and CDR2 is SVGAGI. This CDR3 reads CASSYKGQSSYNEQFF. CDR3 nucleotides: TGTGCCAGCAGTTACAAGGGACAGAGCTCCTACAATGAGCAGTTCTTC.

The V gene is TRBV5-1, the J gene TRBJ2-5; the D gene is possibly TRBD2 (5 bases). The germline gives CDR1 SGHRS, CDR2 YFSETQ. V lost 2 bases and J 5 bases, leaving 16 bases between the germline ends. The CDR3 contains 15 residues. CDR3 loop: CASSFTGREEETQYF. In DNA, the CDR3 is TGCGCCAGCAGCTTTACGGGCCGGGAAGAGGAGACCCAGTACTTC. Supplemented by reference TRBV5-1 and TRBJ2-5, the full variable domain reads KAGVTQTPRYLIKTRGQQVTLSCSPISGHRSVSWYQQTPGQGLQFLFEYFSETQRNKGNFPGRFSGRQFSNSRSEMNVSTLELGDSALYLCASSFTGREEETQYFGPGTRLLVL.

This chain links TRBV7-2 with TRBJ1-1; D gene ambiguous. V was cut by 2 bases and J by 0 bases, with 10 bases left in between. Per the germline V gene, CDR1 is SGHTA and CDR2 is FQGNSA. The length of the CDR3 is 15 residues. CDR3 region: CASSLYQTMNTEAFF. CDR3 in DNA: TGTGCCAGCAGCTTATATCAGACGATGAACACTGAAGCTTTCTTT.

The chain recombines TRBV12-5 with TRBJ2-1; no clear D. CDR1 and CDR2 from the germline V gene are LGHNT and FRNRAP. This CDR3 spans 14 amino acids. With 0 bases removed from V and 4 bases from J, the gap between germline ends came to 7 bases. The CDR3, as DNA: TGTGCTAGTGGTTTGGTCGGGTCGTACAATGAGCAGTTCTTC. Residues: CASGLVGSYNEQFF. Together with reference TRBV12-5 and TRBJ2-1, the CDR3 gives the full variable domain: DARVTQTPRHKVTEMGQEVTMRCQPILGHNTVFWYRQTMMQGLELLAYFRNRAPLDDSGMPKDRFSAEMPDATLATLKIQPSEPRDSAVYFCASGLVGSYNEQFFGPGTRLTVL.

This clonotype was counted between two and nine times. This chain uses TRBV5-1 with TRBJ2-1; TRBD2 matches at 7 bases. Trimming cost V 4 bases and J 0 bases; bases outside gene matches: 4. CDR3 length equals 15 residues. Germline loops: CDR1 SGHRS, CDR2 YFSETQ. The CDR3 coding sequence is TGCGCCAGCAGCCCTAGCGGTAACTCCTACAATGAGCAGTTCTTC. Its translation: CASSPSGNSYNEQFF. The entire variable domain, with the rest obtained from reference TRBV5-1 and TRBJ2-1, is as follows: KAGVTQTPRYLIKTRGQQVTLSCSPISGHRSVSWYQQTPGQGLQFLFEYFSETQRNKGNFPGRFSGRQFSNSRSEMNVSTLELGDSALYLCASSPSGNSYNEQFFGPGTRLTVL.

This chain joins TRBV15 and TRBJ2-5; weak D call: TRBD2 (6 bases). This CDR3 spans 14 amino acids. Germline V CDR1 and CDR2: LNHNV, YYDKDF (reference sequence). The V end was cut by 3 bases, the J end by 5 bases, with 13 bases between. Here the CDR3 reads CATSRPAEGETQYF. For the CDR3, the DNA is TGTGCCACCAGCAGGCCAGCGGAGGGGGAGACCCAGTACTTC.

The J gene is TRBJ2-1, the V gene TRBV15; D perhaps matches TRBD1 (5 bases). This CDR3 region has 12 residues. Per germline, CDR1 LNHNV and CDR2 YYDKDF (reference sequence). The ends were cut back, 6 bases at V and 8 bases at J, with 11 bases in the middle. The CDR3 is CATRPEGDEQFF. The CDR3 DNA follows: TGTGCCACCAGACCTGAAGGGGATGAGCAGTTCTTC.

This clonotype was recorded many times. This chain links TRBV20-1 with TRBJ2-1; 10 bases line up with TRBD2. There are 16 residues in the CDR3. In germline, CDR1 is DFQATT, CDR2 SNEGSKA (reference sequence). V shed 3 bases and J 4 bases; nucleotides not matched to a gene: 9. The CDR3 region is CSARVFGTSAYNEQFF. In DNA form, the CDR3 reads TGCAGTGCTAGGGTATTCGGGACTAGCGCATACAATGAGCAGTTCTTC.

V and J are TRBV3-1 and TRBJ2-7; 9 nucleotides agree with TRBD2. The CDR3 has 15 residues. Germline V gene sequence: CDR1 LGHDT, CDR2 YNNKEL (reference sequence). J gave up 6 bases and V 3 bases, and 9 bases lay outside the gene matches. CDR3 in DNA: TGTGCCAGCAGCCACGGACTAGCGATTCCTTCCGAGCAGTACTTC. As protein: CASSHGLAIPSEQYF.

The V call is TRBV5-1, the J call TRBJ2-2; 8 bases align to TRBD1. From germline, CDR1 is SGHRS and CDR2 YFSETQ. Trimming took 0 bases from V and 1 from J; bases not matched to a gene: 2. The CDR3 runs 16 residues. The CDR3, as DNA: TGCGCCAGCAGCTTGGGACAGGGGTGGAACACCGGGGAGCTGTTTTTT. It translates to CASSLGQGWNTGELFF.

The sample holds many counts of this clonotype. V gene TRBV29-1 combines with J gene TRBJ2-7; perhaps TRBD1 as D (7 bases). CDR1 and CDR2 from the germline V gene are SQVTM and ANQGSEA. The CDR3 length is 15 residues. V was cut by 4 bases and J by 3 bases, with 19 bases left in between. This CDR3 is CSVVGGGTVIYEQYF. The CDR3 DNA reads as TGCAGCGTTGTGGGGGGTGGGACAGTCATCTACGAGCAGTACTTC.

CDR3 DNA: TGTGCCAGCAGTGAAGAACTAGCGGCCATCACAGATACGCAGTATTTT. This encodes CASSEELAAITDTQYF. V usage is TRBV2 and J usage is TRBJ2-3; the match to TRBD2 covers 8 bases. V gave up 1 base and J gave up 2 bases; unmatched junction bases: 5. CDR3 length: 16 amino acids. Germline V gene sequence: CDR1 SNHLY, CDR2 FYNNEI.

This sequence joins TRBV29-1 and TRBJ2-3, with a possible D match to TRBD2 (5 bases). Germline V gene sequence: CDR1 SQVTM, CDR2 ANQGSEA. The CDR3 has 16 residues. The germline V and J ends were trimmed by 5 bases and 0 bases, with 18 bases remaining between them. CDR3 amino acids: CSVLSPPTGSTDTQYF. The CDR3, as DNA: TGCAGCGTTTTATCCCCTCCTACGGGGAGCACAGATACGCAGTATTTT.

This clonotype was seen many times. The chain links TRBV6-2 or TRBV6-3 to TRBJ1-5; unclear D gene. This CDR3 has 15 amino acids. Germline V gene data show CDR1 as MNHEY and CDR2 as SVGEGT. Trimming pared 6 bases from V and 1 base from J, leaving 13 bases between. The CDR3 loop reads CASSQQVLSNQPQHF. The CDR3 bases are TGTGCCAGCAGCCAGCAGGTCCTCAGCAATCAGCCCCAGCATTTT.

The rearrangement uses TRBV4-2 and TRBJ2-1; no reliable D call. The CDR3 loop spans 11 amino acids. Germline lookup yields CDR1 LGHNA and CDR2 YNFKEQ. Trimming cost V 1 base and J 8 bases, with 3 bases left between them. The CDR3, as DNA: TGTGCCAGCAGCCAAGCCGATGAGCAGTTCTTC. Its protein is CASSQADEQFF.

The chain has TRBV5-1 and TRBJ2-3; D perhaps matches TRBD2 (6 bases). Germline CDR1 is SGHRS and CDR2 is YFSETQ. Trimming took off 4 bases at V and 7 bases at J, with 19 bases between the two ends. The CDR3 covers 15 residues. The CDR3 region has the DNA TGCGCCAGCAGCAGTGGGACTGGAGTTCCATATACGCAGTATTTT. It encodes CASSSGTGVPYTQYF.

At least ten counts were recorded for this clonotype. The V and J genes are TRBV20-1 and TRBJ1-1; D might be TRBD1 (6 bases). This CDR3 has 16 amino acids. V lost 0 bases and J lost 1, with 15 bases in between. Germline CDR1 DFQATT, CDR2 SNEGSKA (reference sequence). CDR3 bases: TGCAGTGCTAGAGATTACGGCGGGACACAGAACACTGAAGCTTTCTTT. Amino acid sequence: CSARDYGGTQNTEAFF.

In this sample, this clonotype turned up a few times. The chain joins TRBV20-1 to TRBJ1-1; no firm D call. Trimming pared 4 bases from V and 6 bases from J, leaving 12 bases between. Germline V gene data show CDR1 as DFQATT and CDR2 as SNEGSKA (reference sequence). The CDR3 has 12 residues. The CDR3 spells CSANFGGAEAFF. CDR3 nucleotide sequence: TGCAGTGCTAACTTTGGTGGCGCTGAAGCTTTCTTT.

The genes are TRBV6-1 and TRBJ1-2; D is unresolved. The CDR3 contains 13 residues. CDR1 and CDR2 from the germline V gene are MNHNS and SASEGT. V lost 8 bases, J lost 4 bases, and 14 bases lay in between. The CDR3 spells CASVLGLGYGYTF. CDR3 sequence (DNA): TGTGCCAGCGTTCTAGGACTGGGCTATGGCTACACCTTC.

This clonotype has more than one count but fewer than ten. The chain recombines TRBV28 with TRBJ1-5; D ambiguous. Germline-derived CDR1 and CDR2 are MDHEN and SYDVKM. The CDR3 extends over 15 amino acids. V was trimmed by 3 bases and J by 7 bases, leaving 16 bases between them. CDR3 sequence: CASSFPDTSIQPQHF. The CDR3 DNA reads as TGTGCCAGCAGTTTCCCTGACACATCGATCCAGCCCCAGCATTTT.

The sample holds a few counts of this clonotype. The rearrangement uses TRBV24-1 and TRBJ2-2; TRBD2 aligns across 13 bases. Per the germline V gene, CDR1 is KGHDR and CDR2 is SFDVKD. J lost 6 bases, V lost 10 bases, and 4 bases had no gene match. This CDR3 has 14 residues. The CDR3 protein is CATGLAGDAGELFF. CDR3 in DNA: TGTGCCACAGGACTAGCGGGAGACGCCGGGGAGCTGTTTTTT.

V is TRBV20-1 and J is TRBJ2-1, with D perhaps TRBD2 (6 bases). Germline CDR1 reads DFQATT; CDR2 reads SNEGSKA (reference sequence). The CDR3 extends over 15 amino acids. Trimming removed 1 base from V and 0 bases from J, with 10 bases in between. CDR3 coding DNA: TGCAGTGCTAGAGGGCGGGGCAGCTCCTACAATGAGCAGTTCTTC. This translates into CSARGRGSSYNEQFF.

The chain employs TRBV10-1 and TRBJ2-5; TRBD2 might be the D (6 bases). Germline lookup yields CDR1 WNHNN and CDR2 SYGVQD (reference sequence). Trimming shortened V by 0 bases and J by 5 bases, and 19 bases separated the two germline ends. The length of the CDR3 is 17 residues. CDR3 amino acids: CASSESSDVFGGETQYF. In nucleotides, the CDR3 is TGCGCCAGCAGTGAGTCGAGCGACGTATTCGGAGGGGAGACCCAGTACTTC.

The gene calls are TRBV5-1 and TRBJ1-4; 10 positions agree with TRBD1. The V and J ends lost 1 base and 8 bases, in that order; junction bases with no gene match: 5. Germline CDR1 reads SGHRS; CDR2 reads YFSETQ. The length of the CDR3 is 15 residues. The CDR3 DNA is TGCGCCAGCAGCTTGCAGGACAGGGGGAGCGAAAAACTGTTTTTT. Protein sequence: CASSLQDRGSEKLFF.

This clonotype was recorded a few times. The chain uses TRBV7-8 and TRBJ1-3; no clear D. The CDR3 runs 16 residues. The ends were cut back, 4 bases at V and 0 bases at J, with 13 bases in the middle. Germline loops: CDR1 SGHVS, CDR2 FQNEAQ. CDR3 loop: CASSSANPASGNTIYF. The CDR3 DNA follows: TGTGCCAGCAGCTCAGCCAACCCTGCCTCTGGAAACACCATATATTTT.

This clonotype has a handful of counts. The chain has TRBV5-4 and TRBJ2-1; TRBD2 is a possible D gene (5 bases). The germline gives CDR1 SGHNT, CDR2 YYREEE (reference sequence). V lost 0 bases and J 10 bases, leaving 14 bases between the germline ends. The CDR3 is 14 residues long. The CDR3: CASSLGAEPGEQFF. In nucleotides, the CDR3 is TGTGCCAGCAGCTTGGGAGCGGAACCGGGGGAGCAGTTCTTC.

The CDR3 reads CSAGSGRESETQYF. For the CDR3, the DNA is TGCAGTGCTGGTAGCGGGAGGGAATCAGAGACCCAGTACTTC. The V gene is TRBV20-1, the J gene TRBJ2-5; 11 nucleotides agree with TRBD2. The CDR3 is 14 amino acids. The trim removed 5 bases at V and 4 bases at J, leaving 6 bases unmatched. Germline lookup yields CDR1 DFQATT and CDR2 SNEGSKA (reference sequence).